This passage covers 27 T cell receptor beta chains from one sample sequenced in a study of blood T cell repertoires in COVID-19. The table came from immunoSEQ multiplex PCR; TCRdb's copy has only in-frame clones and leaves some out. Of around 58,000 clones listed, roughly 80% are singletons. The sample comprised PBMCs or T cells enriched from blood (not recorded which). The receptors here all came from a woman in her thirties or forties with acute COVID-19.

The CDR3 DNA sequence: TGTGCCAGCAGCCGCTGGGACTTCTCTGGAAACACCATATATTTT. Protein: CASSRWDFSGNTIYF. This chain joins TRBV6-2 or TRBV6-3 and TRBJ1-3; maybe TRBD1 (5 bases). V was clipped by 6 bases and J by 0 bases, with 12 bases between them. The CDR3 runs to 15 residues. CDR1 and CDR2 (germline): MNHEY, SVGEGT.

The chain employs TRBV7-9 and TRBJ1-6, with a tentative D call TRBD1 (5 bases). Germline CDR1 is SEHNR and CDR2 is FQNEAQ (reference sequence). Trimming cost V 5 bases and J 7 bases, with 12 bases left between them. The CDR3 sequence is 14 residues long. The CDR3 DNA reads TGTGCCAGCAGCCCGGACGGGGGGAATTCACCCCTCCACTTT. This codes for CASSPDGGNSPLHF.

The J gene is TRBJ1-1, the V gene TRBV5-1, with 7 bases that match TRBD1. The CDR3 loop spans 14 amino acids. From germline, CDR1 is SGHRS and CDR2 YFSETQ. The V and J ends lost 4 bases and 1 base, in that order; junction bases with no gene match: 4. CDR3 region: CASSGGQRNTEAFF. In DNA, the CDR3 is TGCGCCAGCAGCGGGGGACAGAGGAACACTGAAGCTTTCTTT.

The chain recombines TRBV5-6 with TRBJ2-4; tentative D call: TRBD2 (5 bases). Germline loops: CDR1 SGHDT, CDR2 YYEEEE. Trimming removed 5 bases from V and 3 bases from J, with 9 bases in between. This CDR3 contains 13 residues. The CDR3 is CASSGRVKNIQYF. In DNA, the CDR3 is TGTGCCAGCAGTGGGCGGGTCAAAAACATTCAGTACTTC.

The rearrangement links TRBV28 to TRBJ1-3; D may be TRBD1 (6 bases). V was cut by 2 bases and J by 2 bases, with 13 bases left in between. This CDR3 has 16 residues. The germline CDR1 and CDR2 sequences are MDHEN and SYDVKM. CDR3 sequence (DNA): TGTGCCAGCAGTTTACAGGGGATGGTTGCTGGAAACACCATATATTTT. It encodes CASSLQGMVAGNTIYF.

The chain has TRBV2 and TRBJ1-6; 7 nucleotides match TRBD1. Germline CDR1 and CDR2: SNHLY and FYNNEI. The length of the CDR3 is 14 residues. J gave up 7 bases and V 5 bases, and 5 bases lay outside the gene matches. CDR3 in amino acids: CASSLGTENSPLHF. Here the CDR3 DNA reads TGTGCCAGCAGTCTAGGGACAGAGAATTCACCCCTCCACTTT.

The J gene is TRBJ2-3, the V gene TRBV27; 14 nucleotides agree with TRBD2. The CDR3 has 15 residues. The germline CDR1 and CDR2 sequences are MNHEY and SMNVEV (reference sequence). With V trimmed by 3 bases and J by 6 bases, 2 bases remained unmatched. CDR3 nucleotides: TGTGCCAGCAGTTTCGGGACTAGCGGGAGTGATACGCAGTATTTT. It translates to CASSFGTSGSDTQYF.

The chain has TRBV5-6 and TRBJ2-6; tentative D call: TRBD2 (5 bases). Germline lookup yields CDR1 SGHDT and CDR2 YYEEEE. The CDR3 is 16 residues long. Trimming removed 0 bases at V and 2 bases at J, with 9 bases between. The CDR3 loop reads CASSLVMEAGANVLTF. The CDR3 DNA follows: TGTGCCAGCAGCTTGGTAATGGAGGCTGGGGCCAACGTCCTGACTTTC.

In this sample, this clone turned up many times. The CDR3 bases are TGTGCCAGCAGAATAGGGGCGGACCTTAGACATGAGCAGTTCTTC. It is translated as CASRIGADLRHEQFF. V usage is TRBV2 and J usage is TRBJ2-1; D is perhaps TRBD1 (5 bases). The CDR3 covers 15 residues. Trimming left V 6 bases short and J 8 bases short, with 20 bases between. The germline CDR1 and CDR2 sequences are SNHLY and FYNNEI.

The chain is built from TRBV14 and TRBJ1-1; 8 bases map to TRBD1. The CDR3 contains 14 residues. Germline CDR1 SGHDN, CDR2 FVKESK. Trimming cost V 4 bases and J 6 bases; bases outside gene matches: 7. CDR3 loop: CASSPGQVTPEAFF. CDR3 bases: TGTGCCAGCAGCCCGGGACAGGTAACACCTGAAGCTTTCTTT.

V gene TRBV28 combines with J gene TRBJ1-2; D remains ambiguous. CDR1 is MDHEN, CDR2 SYDVKM, per germline. The CDR3 sequence is 11 residues long. V was clipped by 6 bases and J by 7 bases, with 9 bases between them. CDR3 residues: CASRGSGGYTF. CDR3 nucleotides: TGTGCCAGCAGAGGTTCGGGTGGCTACACCTTC.

This clone has a single count. The J gene is TRBJ2-7, the V gene TRBV9; 9 positions agree with TRBD1. The CDR3 length is 15 residues. Germline V gives CDR1 SGDLS, CDR2 YYNGEE. V was pared by 7 bases and J by 0 bases, with 8 bases of the junction left unmatched. The CDR3: CASASGTGNSYEQYF. The CDR3 DNA follows: TGTGCCAGCGCGTCCGGGACAGGGAACTCCTACGAGCAGTACTTC.

The chain is built from TRBV9 and TRBJ1-1; D ambiguous. The CDR3 is 13 amino acids. The germline CDR1 and CDR2 sequences are SGDLS and YYNGEE. Trimming shortened V by 4 bases and J by 1 base, and 8 bases separated the two germline ends. CDR3 in amino acids: CASSPSGNTEAFF. CDR3 DNA: TGTGCCAGCAGCCCCTCGGGGAACACTGAAGCTTTCTTT.

Concerning this clone itself: A junction end diverges from the germline sequence, so it may reflect a read error. The gene calls are TRBV19 and TRBJ1-5; D unresolved. Germline CDR1 reads LNHDA; CDR2 reads SQIVND (reference sequence). This CDR3 comprises 17 residues. The CDR3 sequence is CASSLEEGSGGNQPQHF. CDR3 DNA sequence: TGTGCCAGTAGTCTAGAGGAGGGATCAGGAGGCAATCAGCCCCAGCATTTT.

The chain uses TRBV28 and TRBJ2-5; tentative D call: TRBD2 (5 bases). V gave up 7 bases and J gave up 5 bases, with 20 bases separating them. This CDR3 is 15 amino acids long. CDR1 and CDR2 from the germline V gene are MDHEN and SYDVKM. The CDR3 reads CASTPEEARVETQYF. The CDR3 region has the DNA TGTGCCAGCACCCCCGAGGAGGCGCGGGTGGAGACCCAGTACTTC.

This clone was counted a few times. CDR3 bases: TGTGCCAGCTCACTCACAGGTTTGTCCTACGAGCAGTACTTC. As protein: CASSLTGLSYEQYF. V and J are TRBV18 and TRBJ2-7; tentatively, D is TRBD1 (5 bases). Germline assignment: CDR1 KGHSH and CDR2 LQKENI. Between the trimmed V and J ends, which lost 4 bases and 1 base, there was a span of 11 bases. CDR3 length: 14 amino acids.

The chain links TRBV6-5 to TRBJ2-7, with TRBD1 identical over 8 bases. J was trimmed by 2 bases and V by 8 bases; bases with no gene match: 8. CDR3 size: 14 residues. Germline lookup yields CDR1 MNHEY and CDR2 SVGAGI. In DNA form, the CDR3 reads TGTGCCAGCCACGAGAGGACAGGGACCTACGAGCAGTACTTC. This gives the protein CASHERTGTYEQYF.

This clone was seen more than once but under ten times. The rearrangement joins TRBV5-1 to TRBJ1-5; 9 bases match TRBD1. Germline V CDR1 and CDR2: SGHRS, YFSETQ. The CDR3 covers 15 residues. Trimming removed 4 bases from V and 4 bases from J; junction bases left unmatched: 6. The CDR3 nucleotides are TGCGCCAGCAGCCCCTCCGGGACAGGGAATCAGCCCCAGCATTTT. It translates to CASSPSGTGNQPQHF.

The chain recombines TRBV6-5 with TRBJ2-3; perhaps TRBD1 as D (6 bases). This CDR3 is 14 amino acids long. Trimming removed 6 bases at V and 4 bases at J, with 14 bases between. The germline V gene has CDR1 MNHEY and CDR2 SVGAGI. The CDR3 here is CASRNRAMADTQYF. The CDR3 DNA reads TGTGCCAGCAGGAACAGGGCGATGGCAGATACGCAGTATTTT.

The CDR3 nucleotides are TGTGCCAGCAGCGCCGGAGGGGGCAGCACCGGGGAGCTGTTTTTT. Encoded protein: CASSAGGGSTGELFF. The chain employs TRBV9 and TRBJ2-2; tentative D call: TRBD1 (7 bases). V was pared by 3 bases and J by 4 bases, with 13 bases between. This CDR3 region has 15 residues. Germline CDR1 reads SGDLS; CDR2 reads YYNGEE.

The chain joins TRBV19 to TRBJ2-7; perhaps TRBD2 as D (5 bases). The length of the CDR3 is 11 residues. Germline assignment: CDR1 LNHDA and CDR2 SQIVND (reference sequence). V was trimmed by 4 bases and J by 4 bases, leaving 5 bases between them. CDR3 in DNA: TGTGCCAGTAGTACGGGGTACGAGCAGTACTTC. Translating gives CASSTGYEQYF.

The chain employs TRBV19 and TRBJ2-5; a weak D match, TRBD2 (6 bases). Between the trimmed V and J ends, which lost 3 bases and 4 bases, there was a span of 12 bases. Germline CDR1 and CDR2: LNHDA and SQIVND (reference sequence). The CDR3 is made up of 14 amino acids. As DNA, the CDR3 is TGTGCCAGTAGTATCACACTAGCCGTAGAGACCCAGTACTTC. It specifies CASSITLAVETQYF.

This clone was picked up one time. The chain carries TRBV28 and TRBJ2-5, with TRBD1 identical over 7 bases. Germline V lookup: CDR1 MDHEN, CDR2 SYDVKM. V dropped 5 bases and J dropped 9; count of bases not matched to a gene: 24. The length of the CDR3 is 18 residues. The CDR3 nucleotides are TGTGCCAGCAGTGAGGACAGGTTGGGGGCGCAAGAGATCGCGGCCCAGTACTTC. Protein: CASSEDRLGAQEIAAQYF. The full variable domain, completed using reference TRBV28 and TRBJ2-5, is DVKVTQSSRYLVKRTGEKVFLECVQDMDHENMFWYRQDPGLGLRLIYFSYDVKMKEKGDIPEGYSVSREKKERFSLILESASTNQTSMYLCASSEDRLGAQEIAAQYFGPGTRLLVL.

The chain uses TRBV11-2 and TRBJ2-1, with TRBD2 matching 9 bases. Germline-derived CDR1 and CDR2 are SGHAT and FQNNGV. This CDR3 is 15 amino acids long. With V trimmed by 5 bases and J by 7 bases, 9 bases remained unmatched. CDR3 bases: TGTGCCAGCAGCGGCCCGGGACTAGCTATGAATGAGCAGTTCTTC. This codes for CASSGPGLAMNEQFF.

The chain recombines TRBV7-9 with TRBJ1-1; perhaps TRBD1 as D (6 bases). Germline CDR1 is SEHNR and CDR2 is FQNEAQ (reference sequence). CDR3 length: 13 amino acids. Between the trimmed V and J ends, which lost 6 bases and 1 base, there was a span of 9 bases. The CDR3: CASRSTGNTEAFF. The CDR3 DNA is TGTGCCAGCAGGTCGACAGGGAACACTGAAGCTTTCTTT. Based on the CDR3 plus reference TRBV7-9 and TRBJ1-1, the full variable domain is DTGVSQNPRHKITKRGQNVTFRCDPISEHNRLYWYRQTLGQGPEFLTYFQNEAQLEKSRLLSDRFSAERPKGSFSTLEIQRTEQGDSAMYLCASRSTGNTEAFFGQGTRLTVV.

The chain combines TRBV19 with TRBJ1-5; 11 nucleotides line up with TRBD1. This CDR3 contains 17 residues. The trim removed 4 bases at V and 0 bases at J, leaving 5 bases unmatched. Germline assignment: CDR1 LNHDA and CDR2 SQIVND (reference sequence). CDR3 bases: TGTGCCAGTAGTACCCGGACAGGGGGCGGTAGCAATCAGCCCCAGCATTTT. Protein product: CASSTRTGGGSNQPQHF.

This clone was observed once. The genes are TRBV2 and TRBJ1-1; perhaps TRBD1 as D (5 bases). The V end was cut by 0 bases, the J end by 6 bases, with 20 bases between. The CDR3 is made up of 17 amino acids. CDR1 SNHLY and CDR2 FYNNEI come from the germline V gene. The chain's CDR3 is CASSEARGRIGLPEAFF. Written as DNA, the CDR3 is TGTGCCAGCAGTGAAGCGCGGGGCCGGATCGGACTGCCTGAAGCTTTCTTT.